This T cell receptor beta chain was found in a study of OX40 agonist ivuxolimab in advanced cancers. The protocol was immunoSEQ multiplex PCR, while the TCRdb copy is restricted to in-frame clones and leaves out a portion. The sample carries 100,000 to 150,000 clones, around 90% recorded once. V was cut by 7 bases and J by 5 bases, with 16 bases left in between. The CDR3 extends over 14 amino acids. CDR1 and CDR2 (germline): SEHNR, FQNEAQ (reference sequence). The sequencing used CD4+ or CD8+ T cells sorted from blood, collected in a trial of the OX40 agonist ivuxolimab. The sequence was collected from an adult with an advanced solid tumor such as melanoma, head and neck, liver or kidney cancer. The chain couples TRBV7-9 to TRBJ2-3, with D tentatively TRBD2 (5 bases). CDR3: CASTSSGRIDTQYF. Here the CDR3 DNA reads TGTGCCAGCACCTCCAGCGGAAGAATAGATACGCAGTATTTT. The variable domain in full, with the rest retrieved from reference TRBV7-9 and TRBJ2-3, is DTGVSQNPRHKITKRGQNVTFRCDPISEHNRLYWYRQTLGQGPEFLTYFQNEAQLEKSRLLSDRFSAERPKGSFSTLEIQRTEQGDSAMYLCASTSSGRIDTQYFGPGTRLTVL.